The table lists the clone carrying this T cell receptor (beta chain) with a few counts. Original processing methods: It was from reference gene primer amplification that nucleated cell counts were estimated. This table comes from immunoSEQ multiplex PCR, and its TCRdb copy is limited to in-frame clones, with some not included. That table furnishes V, J and clone size, whereas the DNA furnished D and trimming. Of about 170,000 clones in the sample, 90% to 95% were seen once. This sample is drawn from a study of blood T cell repertoires in COVID-19. Study at large: The study drew acute and convalescent COVID-19 samples from the United States, Italy and Spain. Sources were T cells, B-cell-depleted T cells, or PBMCs; the material itself was cDNA or gDNA.

Trimming removed 5 bases from V and 2 bases from J, with 4 bases in between. CDR1 MDHEN and CDR2 SYDVKM come from the germline V gene. The CDR3 is 12 amino acids. The chain has TRBV28 and TRBJ1-3; no clear D gene. What was sequenced was peripheral blood. The receptor was isolated from a man in his forties or fifties with acute or convalescent COVID-19. CDR3 DNA sequence: TGTGCCAGCAGTATAACTGGAAACACCATATATTTT. This codes for CASSITGNTIYF.